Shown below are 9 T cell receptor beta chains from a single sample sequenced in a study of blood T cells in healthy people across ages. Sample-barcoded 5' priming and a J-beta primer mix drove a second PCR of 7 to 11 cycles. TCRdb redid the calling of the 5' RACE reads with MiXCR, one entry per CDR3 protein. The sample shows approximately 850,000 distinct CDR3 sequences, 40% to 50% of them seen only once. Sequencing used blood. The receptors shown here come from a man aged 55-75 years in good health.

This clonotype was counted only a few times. Here the CDR3 reads CASSQEAREYEQYF. For the CDR3, the DNA is TGTGCCAGCAGCCAAGAGGCCAGGGAGTACGAGCAGTACTTC. The chain joins TRBV3-1 to TRBJ2-7; tentatively, D is TRBD1 or TRBD2 (5 bases each). The ends were cut back, 0 bases at V and 4 bases at J, with 10 bases in the middle. The germline gives CDR1 LGHDT, CDR2 YNNKEL (reference sequence). This CDR3 contains 14 residues.

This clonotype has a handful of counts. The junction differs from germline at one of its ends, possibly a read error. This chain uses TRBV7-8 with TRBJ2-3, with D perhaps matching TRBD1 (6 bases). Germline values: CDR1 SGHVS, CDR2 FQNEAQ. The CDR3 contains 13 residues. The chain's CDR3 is CASSPGVGDTQYF. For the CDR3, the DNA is TGCGCCAGCAGCCCAGGGGTAGGAGATACGCAGTATTTT. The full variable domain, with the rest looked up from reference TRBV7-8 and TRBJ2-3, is GAGVSQSPRYKVAKRGQDVALRCDPISGHVSLFWYQQALGQGPEFLTYFQNEAQLDKSGLPSDRFFAERPEGSVSTLKIQRTQQEDSAVYLCASSPGVGDTQYFGPGTRLTVL.

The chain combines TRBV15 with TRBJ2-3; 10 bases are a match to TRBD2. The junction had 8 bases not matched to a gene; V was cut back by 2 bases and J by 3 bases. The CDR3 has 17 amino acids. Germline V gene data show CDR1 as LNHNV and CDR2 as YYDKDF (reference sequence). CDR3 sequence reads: CATSRLMSGGATDTQYF. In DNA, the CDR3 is TGTGCCACCAGCAGACTAATGAGCGGGGGGGCTACAGATACGCAGTATTTT.

CDR3 loop: CASSLLIVGELFF. CDR3 bases: TGTGCCAGCAGCTTGTTGATAGTAGGGGAGCTGTTTTTT. The chain couples TRBV7-9 to TRBJ2-2; D uncertain. CDR1 is SEHNR, CDR2 FQNEAQ, per germline (reference sequence). The CDR3 is 13 residues long. Between the trimmed V and J ends, which lost 3 bases and 8 bases, there was a span of 10 bases.

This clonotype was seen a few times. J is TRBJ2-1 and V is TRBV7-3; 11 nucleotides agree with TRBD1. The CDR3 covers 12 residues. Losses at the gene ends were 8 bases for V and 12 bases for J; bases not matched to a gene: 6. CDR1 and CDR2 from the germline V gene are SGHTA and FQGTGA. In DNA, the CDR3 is TGTGCCAGCGGACAGGGGGCGTCCGGGCAGTTCTTC. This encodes CASGQGASGQFF.

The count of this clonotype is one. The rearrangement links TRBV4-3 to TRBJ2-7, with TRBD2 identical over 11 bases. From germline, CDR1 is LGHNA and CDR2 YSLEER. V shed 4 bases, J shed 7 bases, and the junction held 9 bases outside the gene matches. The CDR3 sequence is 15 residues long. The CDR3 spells CASSRTSGGFREQYF. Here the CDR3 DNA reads TGCGCCAGCAGCCGAACTAGCGGGGGATTTCGTGAGCAGTACTTC.

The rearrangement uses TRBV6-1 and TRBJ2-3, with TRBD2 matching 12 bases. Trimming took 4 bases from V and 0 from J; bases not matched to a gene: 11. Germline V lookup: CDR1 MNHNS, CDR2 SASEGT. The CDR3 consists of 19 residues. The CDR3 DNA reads TGTGCCAGCAGTGGATATACTAGCGGGGGGACCCCGAGCACAGATACGCAGTATTTT. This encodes CASSGYTSGGTPSTDTQYF.

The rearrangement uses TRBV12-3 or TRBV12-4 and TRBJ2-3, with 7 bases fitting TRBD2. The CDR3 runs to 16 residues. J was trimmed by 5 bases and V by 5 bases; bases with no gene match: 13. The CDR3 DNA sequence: TGTGCCAGCAGTGTCCTAAGCGGGGCTTTGAAAGATACGCAGTATTTT. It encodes CASSVLSGALKDTQYF.

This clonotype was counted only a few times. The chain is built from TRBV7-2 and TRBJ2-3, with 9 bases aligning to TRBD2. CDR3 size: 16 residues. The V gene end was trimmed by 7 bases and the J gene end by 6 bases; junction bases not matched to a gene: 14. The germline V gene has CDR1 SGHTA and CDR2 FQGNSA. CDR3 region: CASTNRLAGPVDTQYF. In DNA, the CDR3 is TGTGCCAGCACCAACCGGCTAGCGGGGCCCGTGGATACGCAGTATTTT. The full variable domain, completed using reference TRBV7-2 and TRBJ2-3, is GAGVSQSPSNKVTEKGKDVELRCDPISGHTALYWYRQSLGQGLEFLIYFQGNSAPDKSGLPSDRFSAERTGGSVSTLTIQRTQQEDSAVYLCASTNRLAGPVDTQYFGPGTRLTVL.